This TCR beta chain was captured in a study of blood T cell repertoires in COVID-19. Study information: COVID-19 samples from acute and convalescent phases originated in the United States, Italy and Spain. Nucleic acid was either cDNA or gDNA, and it came from T cells, B-cell-depleted T cells, or PBMCs.

Trimming took 5 bases from V and 4 from J, leaving 11 bases between them. CDR1 SGHAT and CDR2 FQNNGV come from the germline V gene. The CDR3 loop spans 13 amino acids. Per the authors' pipeline: From reference gene primer amplification, estimates of nucleated cell counts were derived. This table comes from immunoSEQ multiplex PCR, and its TCRdb copy is limited to in-frame clones, with some not included. Clone size and the V and J calls come from that table; the DNA yielded D and trimming. The repertoire holds 40,000 to 50,000 clones, with 90% as singletons. J is TRBJ1-2 and V is TRBV11-2; D ambiguous. Sequencing used peripheral blood. This receptor was taken from a man aged 65 to 85 with acute or convalescent COVID-19. The CDR3 loop reads CASSDTGLYGYTF. Written as DNA, the CDR3 is TGTGCCAGCAGCGATACGGGTCTCTATGGCTACACCTTC.